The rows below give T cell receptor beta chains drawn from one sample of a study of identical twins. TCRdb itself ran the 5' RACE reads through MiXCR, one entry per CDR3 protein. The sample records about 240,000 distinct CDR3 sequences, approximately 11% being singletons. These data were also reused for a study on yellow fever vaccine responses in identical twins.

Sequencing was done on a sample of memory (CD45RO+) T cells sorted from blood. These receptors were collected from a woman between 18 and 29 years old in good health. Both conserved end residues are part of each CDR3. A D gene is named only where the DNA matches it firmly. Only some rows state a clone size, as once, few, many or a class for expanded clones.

CDR3 DNA: TGCGCCAGCAGCTTTGGGGGGCAGGGCGATACGCAGTATTTT
CDR3 protein: CASSFGGQGDTQYF
D gene: .
clone size: .
V gene: TRBV5-1
J gene: TRBJ2-3

CDR3 DNA: TGCAGTGCTAGAGTGAGACGTCGGACCTGGAAAAATTCACCCCTCCACTTT
CDR3 protein: CSARVRRRTWKNSPLHF
D gene: .
clone size: .
V gene: TRBV20-1
J gene: TRBJ1-6

CDR3 DNA: TGTGCCAGCATACGGATTTCGGACACTGAAGCTTTCTTT
CDR3 protein: CASIRISDTEAFF
D gene: .
clone size: few
V gene: TRBV6-6
J gene: TRBJ1-1

CDR3 DNA: TGTGCCAGCAGTGGAGGGACAGAGCCTTGGACTGAAGCTTTCTTT
CDR3 protein: CASSGGTEPWTEAFF
D gene: TRBD1
clone size: few
V gene: TRBV6-1
J gene: TRBJ1-1

CDR3 DNA: TGCAGTGCTAGAGATCTTACGGGAGGGCCCCACGAGCAGTACTTC
CDR3 protein: CSARDLTGGPHEQYF
D gene: TRBD2
clone size: .
V gene: TRBV20-1
J gene: TRBJ2-7

CDR3 DNA: TGTGCCAGCTCTCAGGGACTAGAGACCCAGTACTTC
CDR3 protein: CASSQGLETQYF
D gene: .
clone size: .
V gene: TRBV7-2
J gene: TRBJ2-5

CDR3 DNA: TGTGCCACCAGTGATTTGCTCGACAGGGAAGAGACCCAGTACTTC
CDR3 protein: CATSDLLDREETQYF
D gene: TRBD1
clone size: many
V gene: TRBV24-1
J gene: TRBJ2-5

CDR3 DNA: TGTGCCAGCAGCTTAGGGACTTCTTCCTACGAGCAGTACTTC
CDR3 protein: CASSLGTSSYEQYF
D gene: .
clone size: .
V gene: TRBV11-2
J gene: TRBJ2-7

CDR3 DNA: TGCAGTGCTAGCGGGGACAGGGTAACAGATACGCAGTATTTT
CDR3 protein: CSASGDRVTDTQYF
D gene: TRBD1
clone size: many
V gene: TRBV20-1
J gene: TRBJ2-3

CDR3 DNA: TGTGCCAGCAGTTACTCGGTCCAGGGCAATGAGCAGTTCTTC
CDR3 protein: CASSYSVQGNEQFF
D gene: .
clone size: few
V gene: TRBV6-2/TRBV6-3
J gene: TRBJ2-1

CDR3 DNA: TGTGCCAGCAGTTTACGGATAAAAAACATTCAGTACTTC
CDR3 protein: CASSLRIKNIQYF
D gene: .
clone size: .
V gene: TRBV27
J gene: TRBJ2-4